The 18 T cell receptor beta chains below all came from one sample that was sequenced in a study of blood T cells in healthy people across ages (dated by TCRdb to between 2014 and 2017). The method behind the library was 5' RACE. Sequencing used an Illumina HiSeq 2500. A second PCR of roughly 7 to 12 cycles was run with a J-beta primer mix and a sample-barcoded 5' primer. The public sequencing data were trimmed at Q25 with fastp and processed into clonotypes with MiXCR by TCRdb, which kept only in-frame beta chains. Rows are unified per CDR3 protein, each entry keeping the most common DNA and genes. The sample yields some 1.5 million distinct CDR3 sequences; 28% were counted once. 7.7% of the sample belongs to the ten largest clones. The sequencing input was blood. All receptors derive from a woman aged 25 to 45 in good health.

This chain joins TRBV7-2 and TRBJ2-3; possible D gene TRBD2, 7 bases. There are 17 residues in the CDR3. Germline V gene data show CDR1 as SGHTA and CDR2 as FQGNSA. The germline V and J ends were trimmed by 2 bases and 1 base, with 16 bases remaining between them. CDR3 sequence: CASSLYRAGARTDTQYF. The CDR3 DNA sequence: TGTGCCAGCAGCTTATATCGGGCGGGGGCCCGCACAGATACGCAGTATTTT.

There are a few counts of this clonotype. This rearrangement joins TRBV4-1 to TRBJ1-5; possible D gene TRBD1, 5 bases. CDR1 and CDR2 (germline): MGHRA, YSYEKL. The length of the CDR3 is 15 residues. Trimming stripped 1 base from V and 0 bases from J, with 7 bases between. The CDR3 loop reads CASSQADISNQPQHF. Written as DNA, the CDR3 is TGCGCCAGCAGCCAAGCGGACATTAGCAATCAGCCCCAGCATTTT.

The chain is built from TRBV5-6 and TRBJ1-2; D may be TRBD1 (5 bases). Deletions cut 4 bases from V and 3 bases from J, with 13 bases between. This CDR3 is built from 14 residues. Germline V gene sequence: CDR1 SGHDT, CDR2 YYEEEE. The CDR3 loop reads CASSPVGADYGYTF. The CDR3 nucleotides are TGTGCCAGCAGCCCGGTTGGGGCAGACTATGGCTACACCTTC.

This clonotype was counted a few times. The V gene is TRBV20-1, the J gene TRBJ1-1; tentatively, D is TRBD1 (6 bases). This CDR3 spans 12 amino acids. Germline assignment: CDR1 DFQATT and CDR2 SNEGSKA (reference sequence). Trimming took 6 bases from V and 5 from J, leaving 13 bases between them. CDR3 in DNA: TGCAGTGCCGGGGGGGCGGGAACTGAAGCTTTCTTT. Amino acids: CSAGGAGTEAFF.

V usage is TRBV12-2 and J usage is TRBJ2-7; TRBD2, as called in the table, went unchecked against the DNA. TRBV12-2 is noted as a pseudogene. The CDR3 contains 18 residues. The CDR3 here is CASRLHYSGRTRSYEQYF. For the CDR3, the DNA is TGTGCAAGTCGCTTACACTATAGCGGGAGGACCCGATCCTACGAGCAGTACTTC.

This clonotype was observed a few times. The gene calls are TRBV4-1 and TRBJ1-1; D remains unclear. This CDR3 has 15 residues. Germline CDR1 is MGHRA and CDR2 is YSYEKL. Trimming removed 4 bases from V and 1 base from J, with 13 bases in between. The CDR3 sequence is CASSPGPGRNTEAFF. The CDR3, as DNA: TGCGCCAGCAGCCCCGGGCCAGGAAGGAACACTGAAGCTTTCTTT.

This chain connects TRBV7-2 to TRBJ1-5; weak D call: TRBD1 (5 bases). The CDR3 is 15 residues long. The V gene's germline CDR1 is SGHTA and CDR2 FQGNSA. V lost 2 bases and J lost 2, with 10 bases in between. The CDR3: CASSLRVGGNQPQHF. The CDR3 DNA reads TGTGCCAGCAGCTTACGAGTAGGGGGCAATCAGCCCCAGCATTTT.

As concerns this clonotype: The junction departs from the called germline gene at one end, perhaps through a read error. The chain is built from TRBV7-2 and TRBJ1-5; 8 bases line up with TRBD1. Germline V gives CDR1 SGHTA, CDR2 FQGNSA. The CDR3 is 15 residues long. CDR3 sequence: CANSRNRGGNQPQHF. CDR3 bases: TGTGCCAACAGCAGAAACAGGGGGGGCAATCAGCCCCAGCATTTT.

V usage is TRBV12-3 or TRBV12-4 and J usage is TRBJ1-4; D might be TRBD1 (5 bases). The CDR3 runs 14 residues. Between the trimmed V and J ends, which lost 6 bases and 8 bases, there was a span of 16 bases. CDR3 amino acids: CASSAGTRWEKLFF. CDR3 nucleotide sequence: TGTGCCAGCAGCGCCGGGACGCGGTGGGAAAAACTGTTTTTT.

V gene TRBV20-1 combines with J gene TRBJ1-4, with 9 bases matching TRBD1. The ends lost 0 bases at V and 5 bases at J; junction bases unmatched: 4. This CDR3 spans 15 amino acids. Germline V gene sequence: CDR1 DFQATT, CDR2 SNEGSKA (reference sequence). The CDR3 coding sequence is TGCAGTGCTAGAGATCTCGGGACAGGGAATGAAAAACTGTTTTTT. Amino acids: CSARDLGTGNEKLFF.

In its sample, this clonotype was seen many times. This chain joins TRBV7-9 and TRBJ2-3, with a weak D call TRBD2 (5 bases). The V end lost 5 bases, the J end lost 6 bases, and 18 bases lay between the germline ends. The CDR3 sequence is 15 residues long. CDR1 is SEHNR and CDR2 is FQNEAQ in the germline V gene (reference sequence). For the CDR3, the DNA is TGTGCCAGCAGCCCAACCGCTCCTTCGGGGGATACGCAGTATTTT. This codes for CASSPTAPSGDTQYF.

There are many counts of this clonotype. The V and J genes are TRBV20-1 and TRBJ1-2; D may be TRBD1 (5 bases). V lost 3 bases and J lost 3, with 17 bases in between. The CDR3 consists of 15 residues. Germline assignment: CDR1 DFQATT and CDR2 SNEGSKA (reference sequence). DNA of the CDR3: TGCAGTGCTAGTCAGGGCACAGGAACGTACTATGGCTACACCTTC. This translates into CSASQGTGTYYGYTF.

This sequence joins TRBV12-3 or TRBV12-4 and TRBJ1-1, with D perhaps matching TRBD1 (5 bases). Deletions cut 4 bases from V and 0 bases from J, with 9 bases between. The CDR3 has 14 amino acids. CDR3 loop: CASSSTALNTEAFF. CDR3 sequence (DNA): TGTGCCAGCAGTTCGACAGCTCTGAACACTGAAGCTTTCTTT.

This clonotype was detected a few times. The V gene is TRBV11-2, the J gene TRBJ2-5; 8 positions agree with TRBD1. V was pared by 1 base and J by 11 bases, with 12 bases of the junction left unmatched. The CDR3 loop spans 15 amino acids. Germline V gene lookup returns CDR1 SGHAT and CDR2 FQNNGV. CDR3: CASSLAGTGLGEQYF. The DNA of the CDR3 is TGTGCCAGCAGCTTAGCTGGGACAGGCCTCGGGGAGCAGTACTTC.

V is TRBV7-9 and J is TRBJ1-2, with D tentatively TRBD1 (5 bases). Germline V CDR1 and CDR2: SEHNR, FQNEAQ (reference sequence). The CDR3 extends over 15 amino acids. The germline V and J ends were trimmed by 1 base and 4 bases, with 13 bases remaining between them. CDR3: CASSLGDPRGYGYTF. The CDR3, as DNA: TGTGCCAGCAGCTTAGGGGACCCGCGCGGCTATGGCTACACCTTC.

To note about this clonotype: This clone may be a read error of a much larger clone one base away. The V call is TRBV6-6, the J call TRBJ1-4; 9 positions match TRBD1. The CDR3 runs to 15 residues. Looked up from germline, CDR1 is MNHNY and CDR2 is SVGAGI (reference sequence). The chain's CDR3 is CVSSPPGQGREKLFF. CDR3 sequence (DNA): TGTGTCAGCAGTCCCCCCGGACAGGGGCGTGAAAAACTGTTTTTT.

In this sample, this clonotype turned up a few times. The rearrangement links TRBV28 to TRBJ2-5, with 9 bases matching TRBD1. Germline assignment: CDR1 MDHEN and CDR2 SYDVKM. CDR3 length: 15 amino acids. J was trimmed by 6 bases and V by 8 bases; bases with no gene match: 13. The DNA for the CDR3 is TGTGCCAGCGGGAAACAGGGGGCGCATGCGAAGACCCAGTACTTC. It yields the protein CASGKQGAHAKTQYF.

V is TRBV9 and J is TRBJ2-5; possible D gene TRBD2, 5 bases. The V gene lost 3 bases and the J gene lost 5 bases, with 11 bases spanning the gap. The germline V gene has CDR1 SGDLS and CDR2 YYNGEE. This CDR3 is 13 amino acids long. CDR3 sequence (DNA): TGTGCCAGCAGCGGAGGGATCGGGGAGACCCAGTACTTC. It specifies CASSGGIGETQYF.